The next 24 T cell receptor beta chains were all read from a single sample in a study of T-cell reconstitution after alpha-beta-depleted transplantation in children. Molecular barcoding with unique molecular identifiers was used for the TCRbeta library. A single record per CDR3 protein comes from TCRdb applying MiXCR to the PCR reads. Among about 640,000 distinct CDR3 sequences, 13% were seen once, and the ten largest hold 2.2%. Sequencing was performed on PBMCs, mostly from graft donor cells, taken 360 days after TCRalphabeta/CD19-depleted stem cell transplant. These receptors all stem from a male patient under 18 who had a stem cell transplant for acute myeloid leukemia, so the T cells may come from the graft donor.

The chain is built from TRBV29-1 and TRBJ2-2; D not resolved. Trimming took 5 bases from V and 1 from J, leaving 8 bases between them. Looked up from germline, CDR1 is SQVTM and CDR2 is ANQGSEA. CDR3 size: 13 residues. This CDR3 reads CSVWPENTGELFF. The CDR3 region has the DNA TGCAGCGTTTGGCCGGAGAACACCGGGGAGCTGTTTTTT.

CDR3 nucleotide sequence: TGTGCCAGCAGCTTTGGAGGGAACTATGGCTACACCTTC. Translation: CASSFGGNYGYTF. The chain combines TRBV11-2 with TRBJ1-2; unclear D gene. The CDR3 is 13 residues long. CDR1 SGHAT and CDR2 FQNNGV come from the germline V gene. Trimming left V 3 bases short and J 2 bases short, with 7 bases between.

This clonotype was found many times. The V gene is TRBV27, the J gene TRBJ2-5; D not resolved. Trimming shortened V by 9 bases and J by 2 bases, and 10 bases separated the two germline ends. The CDR3 consists of 12 residues. Germline V gene sequence: CDR1 MNHEY, CDR2 SMNVEV (reference sequence). The CDR3 spells CASRGPQETQYF. CDR3 in DNA: TGTGCCAGTAGAGGACCTCAAGAGACCCAGTACTTC.

The V call is TRBV7-3, the J call TRBJ2-2, with TRBD2 as a possible D gene (5 bases). Germline loops: CDR1 SGHTA, CDR2 FQGTGA. This CDR3 comprises 16 residues. The V and J ends lost 1 base and 1 base respectively, with 10 bases between them. The DNA of the CDR3 is TGTGCCAGCAGCTTAATGGGCGGAGGGAACACCGGGGAGCTGTTTTTT. Residues: CASSLMGGGNTGELFF.

The V call is TRBV9, the J call TRBJ2-6; D is perhaps TRBD1 or TRBD2 (5 bases each). Germline-derived CDR1 and CDR2 are SGDLS and YYNGEE. The V end lost 0 bases, the J end lost 2 bases, and 6 bases lay between the germline ends. The CDR3 spans 15 residues. CDR3 protein: CASSVVGAGANVLTF. CDR3 DNA sequence: TGTGCCAGCAGCGTAGTGGGGGCTGGGGCCAACGTCCTGACTTTC.

In its sample, this clonotype was seen a few times. The rearrangement links TRBV18 to TRBJ2-5, with a possible D match to TRBD2 (5 bases). Per the germline V gene, CDR1 is KGHSH and CDR2 is LQKENI. This CDR3 region has 13 residues. Trimming removed 3 bases at V and 5 bases at J, with 10 bases between. The CDR3 spells CASSPTKAETQYF. In DNA, the CDR3 is TGTGCCAGCTCACCGACTAAGGCGGAGACCCAGTACTTC.

This chain links TRBV7-9 with TRBJ2-7; D remains unclear. From germline, CDR1 is SEHNR and CDR2 FQNEAQ (reference sequence). Between the trimmed V and J ends, which lost 0 bases and 7 bases, there was a span of 10 bases. CDR3 length: 13 amino acids. CDR3 nucleotides: TGTGCCAGCAGCTTAGCCCCCGCCTCGGAGCAGTACTTC. Amino acid sequence: CASSLAPASEQYF.

This clonotype was observed at least ten times. This chain links TRBV27 with TRBJ2-2; TRBD1 or TRBD2 may be the D gene (5 bases each). Trimming pared 8 bases from V and 1 base from J, leaving 14 bases between. This CDR3 has 15 amino acids. Germline CDR1 MNHEY, CDR2 SMNVEV (reference sequence). The CDR3 loop is CASLPGPMNTGELFF. The CDR3 DNA is TGTGCCAGCCTGCCGGGACCGATGAACACCGGGGAGCTGTTTTTT.

Many counts were recorded for this clonotype. The chain is built from TRBV29-1 and TRBJ2-1; 8 bases map to TRBD2. With 4 bases clipped from V and 0 bases from J, the junction kept 11 bases outside the gene matches. There are 17 residues in the CDR3. In germline, CDR1 is SQVTM, CDR2 ANQGSEA. The CDR3: CSVGGTSHTSSYNEQFF. Written as DNA, the CDR3 is TGCAGCGTTGGTGGGACTAGTCATACTAGCTCCTACAATGAGCAGTTCTTC.

This clonotype was observed a few times. The chain employs TRBV7-2 and TRBJ2-3; D unclear. Germline CDR1 reads SGHTA; CDR2 reads FQGNSA. Trimming left V 3 bases short and J 0 bases short, with 13 bases between. The CDR3 runs to 16 residues. The CDR3 nucleotides are TGTGCCAGCAGCTTCATGACTCGATCTAGCACAGATACGCAGTATTTT. Translated: CASSFMTRSSTDTQYF.

The chain has TRBV4-2 and TRBJ2-3; the match to TRBD2 covers 11 bases. The CDR3 is 17 residues long. From germline, CDR1 is LGHNA and CDR2 YNFKEQ. V dropped 0 bases and J dropped 2; count of bases not matched to a gene: 4. As DNA, the CDR3 is TGTGCCAGCAGCCAAGAAGGACTAGCGGGTCTCACAGATACGCAGTATTTT. This gives the protein CASSQEGLAGLTDTQYF.

The rearrangement links TRBV29-1 to TRBJ2-5; 7 positions match TRBD2. The CDR3 totals 13 residues. V gave up 3 bases and J gave up 5 bases; unmatched junction bases: 6. CDR1 is SQVTM, CDR2 ANQGSEA, per germline. CDR3 sequence (DNA): TGCAGCGTTGAGGGGGGGAGTCGGGAGACCCAGTACTTC. Translating it yields CSVEGGSRETQYF.

This rearrangement joins TRBV20-1 to TRBJ2-7, with 9 nucleotides matching TRBD2. The J segment lost 5 bases and the V segment lost 6 bases, leaving 11 bases of the junction unmatched. The germline gives CDR1 DFQATT, CDR2 SNEGSKA (reference sequence). The CDR3 runs 14 residues. The CDR3 protein is CSAILVAGAHEQYF. DNA of the CDR3: TGCAGTGCGATATTGGTAGCGGGAGCCCACGAGCAGTACTTC.

V usage is TRBV14 and J usage is TRBJ2-6; 8 nucleotides line up with TRBD1. With V trimmed by 4 bases and J by 0 bases, 11 bases remained unmatched. CDR1 is SGHDN and CDR2 is FVKESK in the germline V gene. The CDR3 extends over 19 amino acids. This CDR3 reads CASSRKPGQVHSGANVLTF. The CDR3 DNA sequence: TGTGCCAGCAGCCGCAAACCGGGACAGGTGCACTCTGGGGCCAACGTCCTGACTTTC.

The chain has TRBV7-2 and TRBJ2-1; 12 bases fit TRBD2. Germline V CDR1 and CDR2: SGHTA, FQGNSA. Unmatched junction bases numbered 8, after V lost 4 bases and J lost 7 bases. The CDR3 consists of 16 residues. The CDR3 is CASSSWASGRGNEQFF. CDR3 DNA sequence: TGTGCCAGCAGCTCGTGGGCTAGCGGGAGGGGTAATGAGCAGTTCTTC.

The chain uses TRBV14 and TRBJ1-1, with 10 nucleotides matching TRBD1. Germline values: CDR1 SGHDN, CDR2 FVKESK. This CDR3 comprises 16 residues. V shed 4 bases, J shed 3 bases, and the junction held 8 bases outside the gene matches. The CDR3 bases are TGTGCCAGCAGCCCCCTAGCCGGACAGGGGGACACTGAAGCTTTCTTT. The encoded protein is CASSPLAGQGDTEAFF. Together with reference TRBV14 and TRBJ1-1, the CDR3 gives the full variable domain: EAGVTQFPSHSVIEKGQTVTLRCDPISGHDNLYWYRRVMGKEIKFLLHFVKESKQDESGMPNNRFLAERTGGTYSTLKVQPAELEDSGVYFCASSPLAGQGDTEAFFGQGTRLTVV.

The V and J genes are TRBV12-3 or TRBV12-4 and TRBJ2-1; 11 nucleotides match TRBD2. This CDR3 has 15 amino acids. V lost 6 bases, J lost 9 bases, and 10 bases stayed unmatched. CDR3 amino acids: CASSLSVLAGGEQFF. CDR3 DNA: TGTGCCAGCAGCTTATCTGTCCTAGCGGGAGGTGAGCAGTTCTTC.

About this clonotype: The conserved phenylalanine or tryptophan is not found at the CDR3 terminus, so this likely reflects a read error. V gene TRBV14 combines with J gene TRBJ2-7, with 7 positions matching TRBD1. CDR1 is SGHDN, CDR2 FVKESK, per germline. Losses at the gene ends were 2 bases for V and 3 bases for J; bases not matched to a gene: 7. CDR3 length equals 15 residues. The CDR3 loop is CASSQRDSTYYEQYI. The CDR3 DNA reads TGTGCCAGCAGCCAAAGGGACAGCACTTACTACGAGCAGTACATC.

This clonotype was detected only a few times. The CDR3 DNA is TGTGCCAGCTCACCACCGAGTGACCGCCGCTTAAGGGAGCAGTACTTC. Translation gives CASSPPSDRRLREQYF. The chain has TRBV18 and TRBJ2-7; the D is unclear. CDR3 length: 16 residues. The germline V gene encodes CDR1 KGHSH and CDR2 LQKENI. Trimming took off 0 bases at V and 7 bases at J, with 19 bases between the two ends.

This clonotype came up a few times. The chain uses TRBV28 and TRBJ2-1; TRBD2 matches at 8 bases. This CDR3 comprises 17 residues. The germline gives CDR1 MDHEN, CDR2 SYDVKM. Trimming took 1 base from V and 5 from J; bases not matched to a gene: 10. In DNA, the CDR3 is TGTGCCAGCAGTTTATCCGAAGGGACTAGGCAGAACAATGAGCAGTTCTTC. It translates to CASSLSEGTRQNNEQFF.

This clonotype was detected ten times or more. The J gene is TRBJ1-1, the V gene TRBV10-3, with 7 bases aligning to TRBD1. V gave up 7 bases and J gave up 4 bases; unmatched junction bases: 9. Germline CDR1 ENHRY, CDR2 SYGVKD. There are 14 residues in the CDR3. CDR3 nucleotides: TGTGCCATCACCCCCGACAGGGAGGGCACTGAAGCTTTCTTT. It encodes CAITPDREGTEAFF.

The CDR3 loop reads CASSLYTPQLSYEQYF. As DNA, the CDR3 is TGTGCCAGCAGTTTATATACGCCGCAACTTTCCTACGAGCAGTACTTC. J is TRBJ2-7 and V is TRBV27; D gene unclear. The CDR3 covers 16 residues. CDR1 MNHEY and CDR2 SMNVEV come from the germline V gene (reference sequence). The V gene lost 1 base and the J gene lost 1 base, with 14 bases spanning the gap.

This clonotype was picked up a small number of times. This chain joins TRBV20-1 and TRBJ2-1; 9 nucleotides align to TRBD2. V trimming: 3 bases; J trimming: 13 bases; junction bases outside the gene matches: 7. In germline, CDR1 is DFQATT, CDR2 SNEGSKA (reference sequence). The CDR3 is 12 amino acids. Here the CDR3 DNA reads TGCAGTGCTAGTGAACTAGCGGGTCTCCAGTTCTTC. Translating it yields CSASELAGLQFF.

The chain is built from TRBV7-2 and TRBJ1-1; a weak D match, TRBD1 (5 bases). CDR1 SGHTA and CDR2 FQGNSA come from the germline V gene. This CDR3 is built from 15 residues. The V gene lost 2 bases and the J gene lost 2 bases, with 12 bases spanning the gap. The CDR3 protein is CASSLILGTNTEAFF. Here the CDR3 DNA reads TGTGCCAGCAGCTTAATCCTGGGGACTAACACTGAAGCTTTCTTT.